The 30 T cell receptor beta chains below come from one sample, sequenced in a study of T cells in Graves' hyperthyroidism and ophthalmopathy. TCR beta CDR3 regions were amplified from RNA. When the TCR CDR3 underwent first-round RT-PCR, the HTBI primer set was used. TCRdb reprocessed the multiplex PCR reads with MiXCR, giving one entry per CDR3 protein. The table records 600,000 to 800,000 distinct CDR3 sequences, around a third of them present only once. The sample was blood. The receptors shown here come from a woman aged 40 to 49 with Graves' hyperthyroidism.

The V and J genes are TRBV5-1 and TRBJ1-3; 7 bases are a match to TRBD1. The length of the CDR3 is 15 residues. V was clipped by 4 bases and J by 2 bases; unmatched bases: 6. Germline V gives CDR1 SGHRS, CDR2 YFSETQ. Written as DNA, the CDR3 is TGCGCCAGCAGCGTGACGACAGGGCCTGGAAACACCATATATTTT. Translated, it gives CASSVTTGPGNTIYF.

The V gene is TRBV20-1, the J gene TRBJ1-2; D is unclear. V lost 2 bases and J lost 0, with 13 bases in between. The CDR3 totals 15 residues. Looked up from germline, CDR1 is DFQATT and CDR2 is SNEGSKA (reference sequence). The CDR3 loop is CSARQVGYANYGYTF. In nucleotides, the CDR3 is TGCAGTGCTAGACAGGTTGGCTATGCTAACTATGGCTACACCTTC.

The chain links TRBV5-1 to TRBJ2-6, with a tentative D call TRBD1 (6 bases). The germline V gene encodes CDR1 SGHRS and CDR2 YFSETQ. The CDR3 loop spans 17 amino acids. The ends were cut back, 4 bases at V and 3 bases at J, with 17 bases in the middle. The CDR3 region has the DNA TGCGCCAGCAGCCCCCCGGCAGGGGAATATGGGGCCAACGTCCTGACTTTC. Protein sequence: CASSPPAGEYGANVLTF.

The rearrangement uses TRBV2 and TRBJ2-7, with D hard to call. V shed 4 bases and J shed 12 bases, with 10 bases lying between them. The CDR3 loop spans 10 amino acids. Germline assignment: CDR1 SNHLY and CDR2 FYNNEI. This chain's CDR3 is CASSVDRMYF. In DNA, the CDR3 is TGTGCCAGCAGTGTAGATCGGATGTACTTC.

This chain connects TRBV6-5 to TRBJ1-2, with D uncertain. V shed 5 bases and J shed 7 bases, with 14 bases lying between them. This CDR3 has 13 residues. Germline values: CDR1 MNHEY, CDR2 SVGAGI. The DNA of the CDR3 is TGTGCCAGCAGTGGCGGGCTTCCAGGTGGCTACACCTTC. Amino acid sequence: CASSGGLPGGYTF.

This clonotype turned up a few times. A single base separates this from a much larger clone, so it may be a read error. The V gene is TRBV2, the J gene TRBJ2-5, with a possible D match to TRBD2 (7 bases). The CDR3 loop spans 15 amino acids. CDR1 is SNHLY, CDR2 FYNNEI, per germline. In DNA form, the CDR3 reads TGTGCCAGCAGTGGAGGGGGAGGGGTACAAGGGACCCAGTACTTC. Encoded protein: CASSGGGGVQGTQYF.

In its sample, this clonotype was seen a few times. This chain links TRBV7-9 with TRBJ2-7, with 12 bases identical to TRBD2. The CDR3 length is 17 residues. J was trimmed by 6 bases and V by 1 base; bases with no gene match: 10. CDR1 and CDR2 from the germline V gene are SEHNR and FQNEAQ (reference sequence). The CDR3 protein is CASSLDGLAGRPFEQYF. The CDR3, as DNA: TGTGCCAGCAGCTTAGATGGACTAGCGGGGCGGCCCTTCGAGCAGTACTTC.

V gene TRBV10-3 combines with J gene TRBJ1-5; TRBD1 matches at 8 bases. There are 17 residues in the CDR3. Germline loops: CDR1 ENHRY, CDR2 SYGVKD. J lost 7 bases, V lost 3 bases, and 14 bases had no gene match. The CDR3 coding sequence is TGTGCCATCAGTGACGGACAGGGAGGGACTTTAGGGCAGCCCCAGCATTTT. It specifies CAISDGQGGTLGQPQHF.

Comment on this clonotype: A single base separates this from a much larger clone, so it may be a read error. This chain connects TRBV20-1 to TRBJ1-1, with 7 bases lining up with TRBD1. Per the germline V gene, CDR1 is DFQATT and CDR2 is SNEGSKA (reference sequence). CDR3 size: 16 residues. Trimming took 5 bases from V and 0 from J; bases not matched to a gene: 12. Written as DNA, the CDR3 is TGCAGTGCTGTCCCGACAGGGCGAGGCATGAACACTGAAGCTTTCTTT. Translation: CSAVPTGRGMNTEAFF.

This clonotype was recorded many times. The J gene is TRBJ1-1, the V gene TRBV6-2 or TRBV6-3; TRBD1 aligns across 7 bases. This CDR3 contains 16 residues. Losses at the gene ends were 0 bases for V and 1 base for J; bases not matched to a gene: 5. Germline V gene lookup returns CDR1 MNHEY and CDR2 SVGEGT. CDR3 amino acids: CASSYSVGQKNTEAFF. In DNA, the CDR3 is TGTGCCAGCAGTTACTCGGTGGGACAGAAGAACACTGAAGCTTTCTTT.

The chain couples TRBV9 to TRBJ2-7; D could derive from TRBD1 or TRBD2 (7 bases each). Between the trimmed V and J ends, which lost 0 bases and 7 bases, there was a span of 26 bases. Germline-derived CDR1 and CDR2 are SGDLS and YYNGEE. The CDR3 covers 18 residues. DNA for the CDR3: TGTGCCAGCAGCGTAGGGGAGGGGGCGGGTGTTGCCTACAATGAGCAGTACTTC. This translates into CASSVGEGAGVAYNEQYF.

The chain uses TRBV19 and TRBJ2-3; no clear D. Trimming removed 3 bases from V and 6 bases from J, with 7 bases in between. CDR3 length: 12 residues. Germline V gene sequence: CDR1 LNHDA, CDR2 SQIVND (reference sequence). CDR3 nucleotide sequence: TGTGCCAGTAGTATGCGTGAGGATACGCAGTATTTT. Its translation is CASSMREDTQYF.

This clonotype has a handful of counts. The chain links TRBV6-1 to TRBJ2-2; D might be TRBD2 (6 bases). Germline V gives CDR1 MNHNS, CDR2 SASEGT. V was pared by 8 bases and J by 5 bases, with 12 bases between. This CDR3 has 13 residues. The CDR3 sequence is CASGKRVTGELFF. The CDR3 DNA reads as TGTGCCAGCGGGAAGCGGGTTACCGGGGAGCTGTTTTTT.

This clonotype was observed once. CDR3 DNA: TGTGCCAGCAGGAGCGACCCAAGGTCTGGAAACACCATATATTTT. It codes for CASRSDPRSGNTIYF. This chain connects TRBV2 to TRBJ1-3, with unresolved D. This CDR3 is 15 amino acids long. The V end lost 6 bases, the J end lost 1 base, and 13 bases lay between the germline ends. The V gene's germline CDR1 is SNHLY and CDR2 FYNNEI.

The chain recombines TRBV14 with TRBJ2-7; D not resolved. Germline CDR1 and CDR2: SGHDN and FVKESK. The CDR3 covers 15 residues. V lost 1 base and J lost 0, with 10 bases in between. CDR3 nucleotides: TGTGCCAGCAGCCAAGTATTTTTATCCTCCTACGAGCAGTACTTC. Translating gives CASSQVFLSSYEQYF.

The CDR3 protein is CAISELRGRNTEAFF. CDR3 in DNA: TGTGCCATCAGTGAGTTGAGGGGCCGGAACACTGAAGCTTTCTTT. This chain joins TRBV10-3 and TRBJ1-1; a weak D match, TRBD1 (5 bases). The germline gives CDR1 ENHRY, CDR2 SYGVKD. This CDR3 region has 15 residues. V was clipped by 1 base and J by 1 base, with 10 bases between them.

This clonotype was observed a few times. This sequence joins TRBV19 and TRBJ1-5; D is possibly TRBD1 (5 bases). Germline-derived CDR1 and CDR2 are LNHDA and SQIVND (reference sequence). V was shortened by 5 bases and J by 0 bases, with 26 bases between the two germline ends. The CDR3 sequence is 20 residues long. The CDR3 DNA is TGTGCCAGTAGTCTCAGATACGAGGGGCGTATACTCAATAGCAATCAGCCCCAGCATTTT. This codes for CASSLRYEGRILNSNQPQHF.

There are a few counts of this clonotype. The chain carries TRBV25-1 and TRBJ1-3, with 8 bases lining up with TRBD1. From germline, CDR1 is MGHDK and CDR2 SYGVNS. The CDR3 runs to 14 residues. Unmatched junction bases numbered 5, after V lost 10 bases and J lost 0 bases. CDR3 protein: CATWTGSSGNTIYF. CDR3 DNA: TGTGCCACCTGGACAGGGAGCTCTGGAAACACCATATATTTT.

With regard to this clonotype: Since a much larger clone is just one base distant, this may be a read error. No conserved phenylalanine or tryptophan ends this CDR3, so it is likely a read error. CDR3 amino acids: CASSPIARTNYGYTL. The CDR3 DNA reads as TGTGCCAGCAGCCCCATTGCGCGAACTAACTATGGCTACACCCTC. J is TRBJ1-2 and V is TRBV7-2, with no clear D. Trimming took 5 bases from V and 0 from J, leaving 13 bases between them. Per the germline V gene, CDR1 is SGHTA and CDR2 is FQGNSA. The CDR3 is 15 residues long.

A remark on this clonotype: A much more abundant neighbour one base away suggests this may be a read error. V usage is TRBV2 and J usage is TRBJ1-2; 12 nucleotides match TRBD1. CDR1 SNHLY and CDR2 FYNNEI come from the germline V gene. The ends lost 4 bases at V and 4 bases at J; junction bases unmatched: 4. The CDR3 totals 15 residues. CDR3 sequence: CASSGDRGLGYGYTF. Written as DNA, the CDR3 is TGTGCCAGCAGTGGGGACAGGGGGCTGGGCTATGGCTACACCTTC.

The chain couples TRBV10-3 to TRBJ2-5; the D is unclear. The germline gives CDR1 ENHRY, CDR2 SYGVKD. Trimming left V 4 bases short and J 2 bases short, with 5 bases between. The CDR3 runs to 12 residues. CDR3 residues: CAISGAQETQYF. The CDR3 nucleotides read TGTGCCATCAGTGGGGCACAAGAGACCCAGTACTTC.

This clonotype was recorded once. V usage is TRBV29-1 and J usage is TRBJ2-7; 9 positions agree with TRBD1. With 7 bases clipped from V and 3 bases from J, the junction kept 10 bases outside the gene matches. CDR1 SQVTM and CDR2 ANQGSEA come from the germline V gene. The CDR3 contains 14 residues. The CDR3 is CSGVGQGFYYEQYF. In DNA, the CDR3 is TGCAGCGGAGTGGGACAGGGATTTTACTACGAGCAGTACTTC.

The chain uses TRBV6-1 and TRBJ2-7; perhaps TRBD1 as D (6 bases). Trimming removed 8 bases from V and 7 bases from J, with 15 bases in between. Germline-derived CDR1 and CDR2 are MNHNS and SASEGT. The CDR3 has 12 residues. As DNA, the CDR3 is TGTGCCAGCTTACAGGGATCGGGTGAGCAGTACTTC. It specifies CASLQGSGEQYF.

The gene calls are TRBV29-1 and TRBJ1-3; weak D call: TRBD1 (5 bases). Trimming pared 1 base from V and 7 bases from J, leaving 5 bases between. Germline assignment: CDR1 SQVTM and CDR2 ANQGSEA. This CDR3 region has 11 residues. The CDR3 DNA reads TGCAGCGTTGAAGGGGGGAACACCATATATTTT. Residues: CSVEGGNTIYF.

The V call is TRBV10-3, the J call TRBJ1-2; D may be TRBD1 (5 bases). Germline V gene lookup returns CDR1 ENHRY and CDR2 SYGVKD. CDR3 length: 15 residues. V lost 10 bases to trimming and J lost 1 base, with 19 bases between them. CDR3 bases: TGTGCCAGCAGGGAGGCTTCCATTTTTAACTATGGCTACACCTTC. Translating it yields CASREASIFNYGYTF.

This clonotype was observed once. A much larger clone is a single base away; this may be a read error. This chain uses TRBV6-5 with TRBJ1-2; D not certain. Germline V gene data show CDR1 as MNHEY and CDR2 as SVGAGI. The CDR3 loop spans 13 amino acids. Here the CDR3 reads CASSRESSYGYAF. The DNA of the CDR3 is TGTGCCAGCAGTCGGGAGTCCTCCTATGGCTACGCCTTC.

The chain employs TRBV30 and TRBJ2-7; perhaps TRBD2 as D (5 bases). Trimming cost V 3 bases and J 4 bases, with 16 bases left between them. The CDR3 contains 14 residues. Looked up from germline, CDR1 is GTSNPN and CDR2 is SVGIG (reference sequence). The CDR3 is CAWSRPPAGYEQYF. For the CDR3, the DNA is TGTGCCTGGAGCCGTCCCCCGGCGGGTTACGAGCAGTACTTC.

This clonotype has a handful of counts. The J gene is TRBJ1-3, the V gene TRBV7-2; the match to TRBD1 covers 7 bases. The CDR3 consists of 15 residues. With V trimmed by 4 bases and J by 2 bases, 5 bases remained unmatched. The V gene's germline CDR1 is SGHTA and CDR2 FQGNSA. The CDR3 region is CASSSTGLPGNTIYF. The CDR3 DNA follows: TGTGCCAGCAGCTCGACAGGGTTACCTGGAAACACCATATATTTT.

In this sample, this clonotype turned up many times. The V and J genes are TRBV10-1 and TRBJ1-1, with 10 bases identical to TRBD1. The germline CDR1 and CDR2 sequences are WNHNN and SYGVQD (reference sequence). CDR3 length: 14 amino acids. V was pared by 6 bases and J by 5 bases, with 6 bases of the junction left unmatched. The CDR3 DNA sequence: TGCGCCAGCAGAGGACAGGGGGAAGGTACTGAAGCTTTCTTT. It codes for CASRGQGEGTEAFF.

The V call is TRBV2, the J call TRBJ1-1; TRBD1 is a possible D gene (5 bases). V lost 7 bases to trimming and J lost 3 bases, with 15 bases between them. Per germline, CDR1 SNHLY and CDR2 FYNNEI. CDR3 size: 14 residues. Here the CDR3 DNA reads TGTGCCAGCACAGAGGCAGGGAGGGACACTGAAGCTTTCTTT. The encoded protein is CASTEAGRDTEAFF.